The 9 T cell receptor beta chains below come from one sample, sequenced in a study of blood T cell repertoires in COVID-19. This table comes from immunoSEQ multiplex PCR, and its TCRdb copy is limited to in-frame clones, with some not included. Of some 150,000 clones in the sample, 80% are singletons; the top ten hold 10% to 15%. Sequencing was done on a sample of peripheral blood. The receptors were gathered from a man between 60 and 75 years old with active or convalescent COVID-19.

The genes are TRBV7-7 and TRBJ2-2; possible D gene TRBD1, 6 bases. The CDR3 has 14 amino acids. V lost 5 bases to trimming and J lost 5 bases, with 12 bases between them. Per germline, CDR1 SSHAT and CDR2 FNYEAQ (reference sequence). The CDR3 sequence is CASSPGQPTGELFF. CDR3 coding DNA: TGTGCCAGCAGCCCCGGACAGCCGACCGGGGAGCTGTTTTTT.

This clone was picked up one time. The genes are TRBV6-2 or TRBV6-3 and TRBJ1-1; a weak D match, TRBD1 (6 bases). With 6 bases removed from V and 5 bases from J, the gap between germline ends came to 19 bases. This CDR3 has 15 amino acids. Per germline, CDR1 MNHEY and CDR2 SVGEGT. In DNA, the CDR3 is TGTGCCAGCAGCCGCGGCGGGGGGCTTTGGACTGAAGCTTTCTTT. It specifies CASSRGGGLWTEAFF.

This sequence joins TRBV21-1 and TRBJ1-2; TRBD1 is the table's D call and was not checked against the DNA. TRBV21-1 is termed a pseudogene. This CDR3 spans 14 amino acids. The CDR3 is CASSGDRGNYGYTF. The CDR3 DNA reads TGTGCCAGCAGCGGGGACAGGGGGAACTATGGCTACACCTTC.

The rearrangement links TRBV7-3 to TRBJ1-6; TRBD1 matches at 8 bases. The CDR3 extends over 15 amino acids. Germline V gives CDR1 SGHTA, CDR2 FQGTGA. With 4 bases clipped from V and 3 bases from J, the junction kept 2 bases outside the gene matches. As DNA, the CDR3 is TGTGCCAGCAGCTCAGGGACAGGCTATAATTCACCCCTCCACTTT. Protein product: CASSSGTGYNSPLHF.

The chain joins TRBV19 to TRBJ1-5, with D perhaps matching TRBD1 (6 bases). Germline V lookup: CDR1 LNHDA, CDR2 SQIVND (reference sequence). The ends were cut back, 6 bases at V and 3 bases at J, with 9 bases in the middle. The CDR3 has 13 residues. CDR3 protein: CASRRTDNQPQHF. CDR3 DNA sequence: TGTGCCAGTAGGAGGACAGACAATCAGCCCCAGCATTTT.

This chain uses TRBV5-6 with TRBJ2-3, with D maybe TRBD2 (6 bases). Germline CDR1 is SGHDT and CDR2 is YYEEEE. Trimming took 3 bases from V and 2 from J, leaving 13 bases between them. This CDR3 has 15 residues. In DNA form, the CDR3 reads TGTGCCAGCAGCTCAAGACTAGATGTCACAGATACGCAGTATTTT. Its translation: CASSSRLDVTDTQYF. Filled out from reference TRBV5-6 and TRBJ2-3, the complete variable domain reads DAGVTQSPTHLIKTRGQQVTLRCSPKSGHDTVSWYQQALGQGPQFIFQYYEEEERQRGNFPDRFSGHQFPNYSSELNVNALLLGDSALYLCASSSRLDVTDTQYFGPGTRLTVL.

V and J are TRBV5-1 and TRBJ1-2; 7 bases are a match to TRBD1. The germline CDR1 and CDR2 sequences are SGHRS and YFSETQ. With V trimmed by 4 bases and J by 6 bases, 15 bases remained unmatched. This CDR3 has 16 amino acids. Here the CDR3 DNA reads TGCGCCAGCAGCCCTCTTGGTATAGGGGGCGTGAATGGCTACACCTTC. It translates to CASSPLGIGGVNGYTF.

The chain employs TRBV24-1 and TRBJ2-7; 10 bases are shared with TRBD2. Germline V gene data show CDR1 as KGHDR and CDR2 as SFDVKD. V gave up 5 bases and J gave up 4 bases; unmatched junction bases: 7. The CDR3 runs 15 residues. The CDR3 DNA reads TGTGCCACCAGTGCCCCTAGCGGGAGTTCATACGAGCAGTACTTC. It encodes CATSAPSGSSYEQYF.

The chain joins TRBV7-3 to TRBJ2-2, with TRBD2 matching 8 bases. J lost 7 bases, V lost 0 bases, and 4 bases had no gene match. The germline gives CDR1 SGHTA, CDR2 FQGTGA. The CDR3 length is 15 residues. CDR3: CASSLTRSGSGELFF. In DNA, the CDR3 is TGTGCCAGCAGCTTAACGCGGAGCGGGAGCGGGGAGCTGTTTTTT.